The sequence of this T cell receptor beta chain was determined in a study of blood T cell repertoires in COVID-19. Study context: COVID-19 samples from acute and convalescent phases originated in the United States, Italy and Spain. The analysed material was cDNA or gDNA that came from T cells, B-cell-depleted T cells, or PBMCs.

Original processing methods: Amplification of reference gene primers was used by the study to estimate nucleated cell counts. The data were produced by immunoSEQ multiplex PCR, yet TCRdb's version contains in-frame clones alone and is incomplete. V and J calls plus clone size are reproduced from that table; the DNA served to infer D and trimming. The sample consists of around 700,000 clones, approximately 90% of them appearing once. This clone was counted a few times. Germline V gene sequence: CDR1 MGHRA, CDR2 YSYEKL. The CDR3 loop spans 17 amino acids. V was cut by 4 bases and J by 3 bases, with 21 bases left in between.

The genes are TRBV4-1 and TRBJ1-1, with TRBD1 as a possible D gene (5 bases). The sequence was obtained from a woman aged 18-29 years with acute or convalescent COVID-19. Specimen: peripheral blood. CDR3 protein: CASSPLGTPRGYTEAFF. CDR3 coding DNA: TGCGCCAGCAGCCCCCTTGGGACTCCCCGGGGGTACACTGAAGCTTTCTTT.